This T cell receptor (beta chain) was identified during a study of early T cells in non-severe SARS-CoV-2 infection. This clonotype appeared a few times. TCRdb passed the 5' RACE reads through MiXCR, listing each CDR3 protein once. The sample consists of over 25,000 distinct CDR3 sequences, more than 4.5% of them appearing once. The CDR3 consists of 14 residues. The ends were cut back, 7 bases at V and 1 base at J, with 11 bases in the middle. The sequencing sample was made of whole blood. This clonotype was sampled from an adult who was a healthcare worker with PCR-confirmed SARS-CoV-2 infection or an uninfected control (not recorded which). This chain links TRBV12-3 or TRBV12-4 with TRBJ2-1; no definite D call. CDR3 in amino acids: CASNPGPSYNEQFF. CDR3 nucleotide sequence: TGTGCCAGCAACCCTGGGCCTTCCTACAATGAGCAGTTCTTC.